Shown below are 26 T cell receptor beta chains from a single sample sequenced in a study of monozygotic twins with inflammatory bowel disease. TCRdb reanalyzed the 5' RACE reads, giving one entry per CDR3 protein sequence and no DNA. The table lists 200,000 to 250,000 distinct CDR3 sequences. The sequenced material came from blood. The receptors were gathered from a human donor with ulcerative colitis or Crohn's disease, or a healthy co-twin of an affected twin (not recorded which).

V and J are TRBV28 and TRBJ1-2; the TRBD1 assignment by TCRdb is unverifiable without DNA. This CDR3 has 14 amino acids. Germline V gene data show CDR1 as MDHEN and CDR2 as SYDVKM. The CDR3 region is CASSLRTVWGGYTF.

The gene calls are TRBV7-2 and TRBJ2-7. The germline gives CDR1 SGHTA, CDR2 FQGNSA. The CDR3 is 16 residues long. This CDR3 is CASSLTGAGLSYEQYF.

The chain employs TRBV10-3 and TRBJ2-3; with no DNA, the TCRdb D assignment of TRBD2 cannot be verified. The CDR3 totals 14 residues. The germline V gene has CDR1 ENHRY and CDR2 SYGVKD. The CDR3 region is CAILAGAATDTQYF.

The J gene is TRBJ2-3, the V gene TRBV15. Germline CDR1 is LNHNV and CDR2 is YYDKDF (reference sequence). There are 14 residues in the CDR3. The CDR3 spells CATSHYLDTDTQYF.

The chain links TRBV11-1 to TRBJ2-1; TCRdb calls TRBD1, which cannot be checked without DNA. From germline, CDR1 is SGHAT and CDR2 FQDESV (reference sequence). The CDR3 has 13 residues. Here the CDR3 reads CASNRGVSNEQFF.

This rearrangement joins TRBV20-1 to TRBJ1-5. There are 14 residues in the CDR3. CDR1 and CDR2 from the germline V gene are DFQATT and SNEGSKA (reference sequence). CDR3: CSAGPQGYNQPQHF.

The chain employs TRBV12-3 or TRBV12-4 and TRBJ1-2; TCRdb proposes TRBD1, but this gene call is untestable without DNA. The length of the CDR3 is 13 residues. This chain's CDR3 is CASSLQGSYGYTF.

The chain carries TRBV4-1 and TRBJ2-5; TCRdb calls TRBD1, which cannot be checked without DNA. The CDR3 is 14 residues long. Germline CDR1 and CDR2: MGHRA and YSYEKL. CDR3 residues: CASSQVGGKETQYF.

The gene calls are TRBV28 and TRBJ2-2; TCRdb picks TRBD1, but there is no DNA to check that call. This CDR3 spans 18 amino acids. From germline, CDR1 is MDHEN and CDR2 SYDVKM. The CDR3 region is CASIIAMLLQGNTGELFF.

V usage is TRBV4-3 and J usage is TRBJ2-4; the TCRdb call, TRBD2, lacks DNA for checking. The germline gives CDR1 LGHNA, CDR2 YSLEER. The CDR3 is 14 residues long. The CDR3 region is CASSQNGLAATRSF.

J is TRBJ1-4 and V is TRBV12-3 or TRBV12-4. This CDR3 region has 11 residues. CDR3 in amino acids: CASSFLTTLFF.

The chain employs TRBV5-1 and TRBJ2-7. Germline CDR1 SGHRS, CDR2 YFSETQ. The CDR3 consists of 12 residues. CDR3 sequence reads: CASSSTTYEQYF.

V is TRBV5-1 and J is TRBJ1-4; TCRdb proposes TRBD1, but this gene call is untestable without DNA. CDR3 size: 16 residues. Germline V lookup: CDR1 SGHRS, CDR2 YFSETQ. CDR3: CASSFDSLTTNEKLFF.

The chain is built from TRBV3-1 and TRBJ2-7. The CDR3 is 16 residues long. Germline CDR1 LGHDT, CDR2 YNNKEL (reference sequence). The CDR3 spells CASSQGTVRSSYEQYF.

This chain uses TRBV15 with TRBJ2-1. Per germline, CDR1 LNHNV and CDR2 YYDKDF (reference sequence). CDR3 length: 17 amino acids. This CDR3 is CATSRDLLAASYNEQFF.

The J gene is TRBJ1-1, the V gene TRBV5-6. Germline CDR1 SGHDT, CDR2 YYEEEE. CDR3 size: 14 residues. CDR3 loop: CASSFGSLNTEAFF.

The CDR3 is CASSLDYLQGWPQHF. V usage is TRBV5-1 and J usage is TRBJ1-5; TCRdb indicates TRBD1, and absent DNA this call remains unverified. Germline CDR1 SGHRS, CDR2 YFSETQ. This CDR3 region has 15 residues.

The chain carries TRBV12-3 or TRBV12-4 and TRBJ1-4; TCRdb outputs TRBD1, but without DNA this stays unchecked. The CDR3 contains 15 residues. The CDR3 region is CASSRQQGTNEKLFF.

The J gene is TRBJ2-7, the V gene TRBV15; TCRdb indicates TRBD2, and absent DNA this call remains unverified. CDR1 and CDR2 (germline): LNHNV, YYDKDF (reference sequence). This CDR3 spans 18 amino acids. CDR3 amino acids: CATSRPRGSGREAYEQYF.

The chain employs TRBV20-1 and TRBJ2-1; TCRdb selects TRBD2, and the lack of DNA leaves this call unchecked. The CDR3 totals 16 residues. CDR1 is DFQATT, CDR2 SNEGSKA, per germline (reference sequence). This CDR3 is CSALTPGSGANNEQFF.

V is TRBV18 and J is TRBJ2-1; the TRBD1 assignment by TCRdb is unverifiable without DNA. The CDR3 runs 14 residues. The germline V gene encodes CDR1 KGHSH and CDR2 LQKENI. The CDR3 sequence is CASSPTSAGNEQFF.

V gene TRBV18 combines with J gene TRBJ1-4; lacking DNA, the TRBD1 call made by TCRdb goes unchecked. CDR3 length equals 14 residues. The germline CDR1 and CDR2 sequences are KGHSH and LQKENI. CDR3 amino acids: CASSPRTGDEKLFF.

The chain links TRBV12-3 or TRBV12-4 to TRBJ1-1; without DNA, the TCRdb call of TRBD1 cannot be checked. The CDR3 runs to 14 residues. The CDR3 loop is CASSSRQGNTEAFF.

The gene calls are TRBV7-9 and TRBJ2-1; the D call of TRBD2 rests on TCRdb alone, since no DNA is present to check it. There are 12 residues in the CDR3. CDR1 and CDR2 (germline): SEHNR, FQNEAQ (reference sequence). CDR3 region: CASSWTYNEQFF.

The chain recombines TRBV12-5 with TRBJ2-1; TCRdb's D call of TRBD2 is untestable without DNA. The CDR3 extends over 15 amino acids. Germline loops: CDR1 LGHNT, CDR2 FRNRAP. The CDR3 reads CASGSDSGRFTEQFF.

CDR3 loop: CASSHRENSYEQNF. V usage is TRBV18 and J usage is TRBJ2-7. The CDR3 consists of 14 residues. The germline CDR1 and CDR2 sequences are KGHSH and LQKENI.